This TCR beta chain originates from a study of cytomegalovirus exposure and HLA in healthy donors (dated by TCRdb to 2016 to 2017). For the study in its entirety: An earlier analysis of approximately 600 of the donors reported approximately 300 Gb of sequence data and roughly 100 million unique TCR beta sequences from about 200 million T cells. An early release covering about 600 HLA-typed donors comprised about 300 gigabases of sequencing data and tens of millions of unique TCR sequences. Of the 350 to 400 genotyped donors, over 70% fell in the genetic ancestry cluster associated with self-reported Caucasian donors. The aim of the study was to test whether cataloging public T cell receptors could identify signatures of past pathogen exposure. The T cell repertoires of some 670 subjects were profiled by immunosequencing and related to cytomegalovirus serostatus. In addition to the first cohort of 666 subjects, a separate validation cohort of around 110 different subjects was used. To predict cytomegalovirus infection status, the study combined high-throughput TCR immunosequencing, statistical association of individual TCRs with disease status, and machine learning. A later analysis re-analyzed previously published TCR beta repertoires from approximately 700 donors and added high-resolution HLA genotyping to study TCR occurrence patterns. Rather than drawing on any new phenotypic data, the later analysis identified candidate immune exposures from TCR beta sequences and the way those sequences occurred across donors. To decide whether each TCR beta V gene segment behaved as functional or pseudogenic, an earlier analysis of fewer than 750 of the donors relied on high-throughput TCR beta sequencing. Donor age, sex, ethnicity and CMV serostatus were collected together with the repertoire data. In a later genetic analysis, genome-wide SNP genotypes for about three fifths of the 666 donors were used, and that subset was treated as a discovery cohort. Every repertoire in the discovery cohort had been generated on one and the same sequencing platform. Both class I and class II loci were covered by HLA typing, at four-digit resolution. Typing coverage varied by locus: about 629-630 donors for A, B, C, DRB1 and DQB1; approximately 560 for DQA1; approximately 610 for DPA1; approximately 490 for DPB1. Roughly 5 DR-DQ haplotypes were handled as single units for association and clustering, since linkage in the cohort was strong. Across roughly 420 genotyped donors of the cohort, an average of about 200,000 unique TCR beta nucleotide sequences per donor were sequenced, and about a sixth of those sequences were non-productive.

The cohort was made up of 666 healthy bone marrow donors. Cohort members were all nominally healthy when sampled, although unrecorded immune exposures were likely present. The donor tested CMV seronegative, placing the donor among the 350 or so seronegative members of the cohort. A peripheral blood sample was collected from each donor, and TCR beta sequencing was performed on peripheral blood mononuclear cells. The Qiagen DNeasy Blood Extraction Kit was used to extract genomic DNA from the blood cell samples. The library was generated by the immunoSEQ multiplex PCR assay. A mixture of 60 forward primers for TCR Vbeta segments and 13 reverse primers for TCR Jbeta segments was used in the multiplex PCR. A multiplex PCR assay on genomic DNA amplified the CDR3 region of rearranged TCR beta genes. Amplified TCR beta libraries were sequenced as 87-base-pair reads on the Illumina HiSeq System. The authors' analysis ran thus. A later analysis counted 75 million to 100 million unique TCR beta chains across the approximately 700 repertoires, and 9.5 million to 11 million of these chains were shared by at least two donors. Raw reads were error-corrected and collapsed into unique sequences with a nearest-neighbor algorithm that merged closely related sequences to remove PCR and sequencing errors. V, D and J gene segments were assigned by aligning CDR3 sequences to IMGT reference sequences. For a sequence to be retained, a match of at least six nucleotides was required to both a V gene segment and a J gene segment. Rearrangements were called productive when the CDR3 lacked stop codons and stayed in frame with V and J; all others were non-productive. CDR3 was defined according to IMGT convention as the region running from the second conserved V-encoded cysteine to the conserved J-encoded phenylalanine. The earlier analysis of 587 of the donors excluded any sequence lacking an unambiguous match to a single V gene segment. An earlier analysis of 500 to 700 of the donors classified V segments as functional when productive rearrangements were above 56.7% and as segregating when the standard deviation between donors was above 5%. A statistical classification framework was developed to diagnose cytomegalovirus status using the catalog of TCR beta chain sequences. A later analysis assigned V and J genes by comparing TCR nucleotide sequences with IMGT/GENE-DB human TR gene sequences. A later analysis assigned CDR3 sequences and most-parsimonious VDJ recombination scenarios with the TCRdist pipeline. In a later analysis, each TCR beta chain was defined by its CDR3 amino acid sequence together with its V-gene family, and reads without a unique V-gene family were excluded. In a later analysis, some 600 highly shared, low-generation-probability nucleotide sequences were removed to address suspected cross-contamination and a sequencing artifact. For each public chain, a later analysis derived a clonal expansion index from normalized ranks of inferred template counts within each repertoire. In a later analysis, generation probabilities were computed using a VDJ recombination model fitted to out-of-frame rearrangements, and the results were checked against IGoR. In a later analysis, hypergeometric tests were used to score TCR-TCR, TCR-HLA and TCR-CMV co-occurrence, with a repertoire-size bias correction applied to TCR pairs. A later analysis estimated false discovery rates by permuting HLA or CMV assignments 20 times. In a later analysis, co-occurring TCRs were grouped with DBSCAN, and TCRdist sequence similarity was added when clustering was performed within HLA-allele-positive subsets. Repertoires with fewer than 30,000 or more than 120,000 public chains were left out of co-occurrence clustering, as were five repertoires with anomalous nucleotide sharing. Sourced from immuneACCESS, this table was stored by TCRdb with only in-frame sequences that have V and J called. A share of the clones is absent; for the studies checked, an unresolved V gene accounts for under half, and the remainder has no known explanation. The V and J calls and clone size are taken from that table; D and trimming were inferred from the DNA. Across this sample there are around 130,000 clones, with 75% to 85% seen only once. Jointly, the top ten make up approximately 4% of the sample.

General conclusions and limits of the study: Because HLA typing was unavailable for some donors at each locus, only the typed subset was used in association tests. An association between a missense DCLRE1C variant and V-gene and J-gene trimming of TCR beta chains was found in a later genetic analysis and replicated in an independent cohort. The study gave a list of 150 to 200 TCR beta chains associated with cytomegalovirus. CMV serostatus was the only immune exposure information available for the cohort. The classifier was reported to diagnose cytomegalovirus status with high specificity and sensitivity in both the original cohort and the validation cohort. A later analysis found that TCR association rates varied across HLA loci, with DRB1 alleles showing the most associated TCRs and HLA-C alleles the fewest. Compared with equally common non-associated chains, HLA-associated TCR beta chains in a later analysis were more clonally expanded and had lower generation probabilities. The cohort was sequenced for TCR beta chains only, and without alpha or paired-chain data the features that could be detected were limited. In an earlier analysis of approximately 590 of the donors, most TCR beta V segments appeared in productive rearrangements about 87% or about 30% of the time, broadly matching IMGT annotations. In a later analysis, around 17,000 TCR beta sequences were associated with specific HLA alleles at a false discovery rate of 0.05. Strong co-occurrence of HLA alleles, especially DR and DQ, made assigning TCR associations to individual alleles difficult. Sequencing depth was assumed to be roughly uniform across donors in the presence/absence analyses, though that assumption may not hold. A group of highly shared sequence variants was considered likely to be a technical artifact of the sequencing pipeline. Some IMGT-functional V segments, including TRBV6-2 and TRBV6-3, could not be distinguished by the 87-base-pair reads and were therefore excluded. According to a later genetic analysis, donors in an Asian-associated ancestry cluster had fewer N-insertions in productive TCRs than the approximately 700-donor mean. Because counts were too low, more than 15 rarely observed V segments, including chromosome 9 orphons, were excluded from the earlier analysis of 587 of the donors. A few of the identified cytomegalovirus-associated TCR beta chains were confirmed in vitro to be specific for cytomegalovirus antigens. Most TCR sequences were observed very rarely across donors, whereas some public TCRs were present in many individuals. A further reported finding was that TCR beta sequences accurately predicted the HLA-A and HLA-B alleles for most subjects in the first cohort. In a later analysis, most CMV-associated TCR beta chains were found to appear HLA-restricted, with HLA associations seemingly driven largely by CMV exposure. In a later analysis, several top co-occurrence clusters were reported to appear linked to parvovirus B19, influenza, CMV and Epstein-Barr virus. Linkage disequilibrium might explain the correlated functional status among segregating V segments, but an unknown experimental factor could not be excluded. The authors suggested that the approach could potentially be generalized to other disease states and immunological phenotypes.

Taken from the germline V gene, the CDR1 and CDR2 loops are MNHNS and SASEGT. The V end gives up 5 bases and the J end 3 bases, leaving 3 bases in the junction not matched to a gene. From cysteine to phenylalanine, the CDR3 is 13 amino acids long. Only the CDR3 DNA stays, 39 bases, in frame from base 1. As regards this clone: Its antigen target is currently unknown. Within one base of it there is no much larger clone, and no base qualities were kept.

The chain was built from TRBV6-1 and TRBJ1-1, and TRBD1 aligns with 7 junction nucleotides. Source material: PBMCs. The receptor's source is a woman in her thirties or forties in good health and CMV-seronegative. CDR3 sequence: CASSPRGDTEAFF. The DNA sequence follows: TGTGCCAGCAGTCCCAGGGGGGACACTGAAGCTTTCTTT.